Shown below are 31 T cell receptor beta chains from a single sample sequenced in a study of graft-versus-host responses after intestinal transplantation. Clones were sequenced by immunoSEQ multiplex PCR, and TCRdb holds only the in-frame ones, with some missing. Of about 100,000 clones in the sample, roughly 87% were seen once. Antigen specificity for these receptors is unknown. The sample here was unstimulated CD4+ T cells sorted from spleen or lymph node cells, taken before transplant. These receptors came from a human donor who was the organ donor for an intestinal transplant.

The V gene is TRBV6-6, the J gene TRBJ2-7; 7 positions match TRBD1. After removal of 0 bases from V and 6 bases from J, the junction contained 5 bases not matched to a gene. From germline, CDR1 is MNHNY and CDR2 SVGAGI (reference sequence). The CDR3 spans 14 residues. CDR3 nucleotide sequence: TGTGCCAGCAGTTACTCGGGCAGGGGGAGCGAGCAGTACTTC. Its translation is CASSYSGRGSEQYF.

V is TRBV30 and J is TRBJ2-2; no reliable D call. The CDR3 is made up of 13 amino acids. V was clipped by 4 bases and J by 4 bases, with 10 bases between them. CDR1 is GTSNPN, CDR2 SVGIG, per germline (reference sequence). The CDR3 protein is CAWNGVSTGELFF. CDR3 nucleotide sequence: TGTGCCTGGAACGGCGTATCCACCGGGGAGCTGTTTTTT.

CDR3 bases: TGCGCCAGCAGTCAAAACCGACACCGGGGGACAGGGGGGGTTTATAGCAATCAGCCCCAGCATTTT. Translation: CASSQNRHRGTGGVYSNQPQHF. The V gene is TRBV23-1, the J gene TRBJ1-5, with TRBD1 identical over 11 bases. TRBV23-1 is an open reading frame whose function is uncertain. The CDR3 has 22 residues. V dropped 2 bases and J dropped 0; count of bases not matched to a gene: 18.

In its sample, this clone was seen once. The chain joins TRBV6-1 to TRBJ2-7; TRBD1 agrees at 9 bases. V lost 6 bases and J lost 3; bases outside the gene matches: 9. This CDR3 is 15 amino acids long. The germline CDR1 and CDR2 sequences are MNHNS and SASEGT. The DNA for the CDR3 is TGTGCCAGCAGAGCCCCGGGACAGGGAAACTACGAGCAGTACTTC. This sequence encodes CASRAPGQGNYEQYF.

CDR3 amino acids: CASSPPVNYGYTF. The DNA of the CDR3 is TGTGCCAGCAGCCCCCCAGTGAACTATGGCTACACCTTC. The J gene is TRBJ1-2, the V gene TRBV28, with D unclear. The CDR3 is 13 amino acids. CDR1 is MDHEN and CDR2 is SYDVKM in the germline V gene. V lost 6 bases to trimming and J lost 2 bases, with 10 bases between them.

This chain connects TRBV6-1 to TRBJ1-2, with unresolved D. Germline V gene data show CDR1 as MNHNS and CDR2 as SASEGT. CDR3 length: 14 residues. CDR3 in DNA: TGTGCGACGACCGAACCCAACTTTAACTATGGCTACACCTTC. Translation gives CATTEPNFNYGYTF.

This sequence joins TRBV5-6 and TRBJ1-2; a possible D gene is TRBD1 (5 bases). The CDR3 loop spans 14 amino acids. V gave up 5 bases and J gave up 7 bases, with 18 bases separating them. Germline V CDR1 and CDR2: SGHDT, YYEEEE. For the CDR3, the DNA is TGTGCCAGCAGTCGTGGGGAGGGGAAGGTTGGCTACACCTTC. It yields the protein CASSRGEGKVGYTF.

The chain recombines TRBV7-9 with TRBJ1-3, with D hard to call. Per the germline V gene, CDR1 is SEHNR and CDR2 is FQNEAQ (reference sequence). V gave up 5 bases and J gave up 6 bases, with 5 bases separating them. CDR3 length: 11 amino acids. Written as DNA, the CDR3 is TGTGCCAGCAGCCCCCAAAACACCATATATTTT. Its protein is CASSPQNTIYF.

CDR3 protein: CSASNTDEQFF. The DNA for the CDR3 is TGCAGTGCTAGTAATACGGATGAGCAGTTCTTC. The chain has TRBV20-1 and TRBJ2-1; D gene ambiguous. Germline V gene data show CDR1 as DFQATT and CDR2 as SNEGSKA (reference sequence). Trimming pared 3 bases from V and 8 bases from J, leaving 8 bases between. The CDR3 extends over 11 amino acids.

The V and J genes are TRBV6-1 and TRBJ1-1; D gene ambiguous. V lost 0 bases to trimming and J lost 6 bases, with 8 bases between them. Germline values: CDR1 MNHNS, CDR2 SASEGT. The CDR3 totals 13 residues. CDR3 amino acids: CASSEAYIAEAFF. The DNA for the CDR3 is TGTGCCAGCAGTGAAGCTTACATTGCTGAAGCTTTCTTT.

This clone was observed a few times. The chain couples TRBV11-3 to TRBJ2-1, with 7 bases aligning to TRBD2. The CDR3 is 18 residues long. CDR1 and CDR2 from the germline V gene are SGHNT and YENEEA. The V gene end was trimmed by 0 bases and the J gene end by 5 bases; junction bases not matched to a gene: 13. The CDR3 here is CASSLDAYGGGSHNEQFF. The DNA for the CDR3 is TGTGCCAGCAGCTTAGATGCGTATGGCGGGGGTTCCCACAATGAGCAGTTCTTC.

The J gene is TRBJ1-1, the V gene TRBV4-1, with D unclear. Germline V gene sequence: CDR1 MGHRA, CDR2 YSYEKL. Trimming removed 3 bases from V and 3 bases from J, with 17 bases in between. CDR3 size: 16 residues. Here the CDR3 DNA reads TGCGCCAGCAGCCAGGATCTATTGGGCGAGGACACTGAAGCTTTCTTT. This sequence encodes CASSQDLLGEDTEAFF.

The rearrangement joins TRBV29-1 to TRBJ1-2; D remains unclear. Germline CDR1 and CDR2: SQVTM and ANQGSEA. CDR3 size: 17 residues. Trimming took 5 bases from V and 5 from J, leaving 27 bases between them. CDR3 DNA sequence: TGCAGCGTTTCCCATAAAAGTAGTCCGGCAGGCACGTATGGCTACACCTTC. Its protein is CSVSHKSSPAGTYGYTF. Drawing the rest from reference TRBV29-1 and TRBJ1-2, the complete variable domain is SAVISQKPSRDICQRGTSLTIQCQVDSQVTMMFWYRQQPGQSLTLIATANQGSEATYESGFVIDKFPISRPNLTFSTLTVSNMSPEDSSIYLCSVSHKSSPAGTYGYTFGSGTRLTVV.

The V call is TRBV5-1, the J call TRBJ2-3; 7 nucleotides match TRBD2. V shed 4 bases and J 4 bases; nucleotides not matched to a gene: 9. The CDR3 has 15 residues. Germline CDR1 is SGHRS and CDR2 is YFSETQ. CDR3 nucleotides: TGCGCCAGCAGCCCCGGGCGGGGAGGGTCAGATACGCAGTATTTT. Protein sequence: CASSPGRGGSDTQYF.

In DNA form, the CDR3 reads TGTGCCAGCAGCCAAGAATACGGGGGGCGAGGTACCGGGGAGCTGTTTTTT. Translated, it gives CASSQEYGGRGTGELFF. The J gene is TRBJ2-2, the V gene TRBV4-2; D is perhaps TRBD2 (7 bases). The length of the CDR3 is 17 residues. V shed 0 bases and J shed 5 bases, with 16 bases lying between them. Germline assignment: CDR1 LGHNA and CDR2 YNFKEQ.

CDR3 bases: TGTGCCAGTTCGCGGGGGCCGGGGGGGTCCTACAATGAGCAGTTCTTC. Translating gives CASSRGPGGSYNEQFF. The chain employs TRBV19 and TRBJ2-1, with TRBD2 matching over 8 bases. This CDR3 spans 16 amino acids. Germline-derived CDR1 and CDR2 are LNHDA and SQIVND (reference sequence). The V segment lost 8 bases and the J segment 1 base; nucleotides outside the gene matches: 10. Together with reference TRBV19 and TRBJ2-1, the CDR3 gives the full variable domain: DGGITQSPKYLFRKEGQNVTLSCEQNLNHDAMYWYRQDPGQGLRLIYYSQIVNDFQKGDIAEGYSVSREKKESFPLTVTSAQKNPTAFYLCASSRGPGGSYNEQFFGPGTRLTVL.

This chain links TRBV21-1 with TRBJ2-5; the table's TRBD2 call for D was not verified on the DNA. TRBV21-1 is a documented pseudogene. The CDR3 sequence is 18 residues long. The CDR3 sequence: CASSNDSTRGGHQETQYF. Written as DNA, the CDR3 is TGTGCCAGCAGCAACGATAGTACGCGGGGGGGTCACCAAGAGACCCAGTACTTC.

The chain combines TRBV27 with TRBJ1-6; D is uncertain. CDR1 and CDR2 (germline): MNHEY, SMNVEV (reference sequence). The V end lost 0 bases, the J end lost 0 bases, and 12 bases lay between the germline ends. The CDR3 spans 18 residues. CDR3 sequence reads: CASSLSLVRSSYNSPLHF. CDR3 nucleotides: TGTGCCAGCAGTTTATCGCTAGTTAGGAGCTCCTATAATTCACCCCTCCACTTT.

The gene calls are TRBV28 and TRBJ1-5; 7 nucleotides match TRBD1. The ends lost 6 bases at V and 5 bases at J; junction bases unmatched: 10. There are 15 residues in the CDR3. The germline CDR1 and CDR2 sequences are MDHEN and SYDVKM. The CDR3, as DNA: TGTGCCAGCAGCGTCCGGGACAGAGACTATCAGCCCCAGCATTTT. As protein: CASSVRDRDYQPQHF.

This clone appeared a single time. The J gene is TRBJ1-3, the V gene TRBV23-1; D is possibly TRBD1 (6 bases). TRBV23-1 is an open reading frame, and its role is uncertain. CDR3 length: 18 residues. Trimming left V 0 bases short and J 0 bases short, with 15 bases between. The CDR3 is CASSQSGGDRTSGNTIYF. The CDR3 DNA reads TGCGCCAGCAGTCAATCCGGGGGAGACAGGACCTCTGGAAACACCATATATTTT.

The chain joins TRBV19 to TRBJ1-2, with unresolved D. Trimming took off 7 bases at V and 7 bases at J, with 13 bases between the two ends. This CDR3 has 12 residues. Per the germline V gene, CDR1 is LNHDA and CDR2 is SQIVND (reference sequence). CDR3 residues: CASTTGLGGYTF. The CDR3 DNA is TGTGCCAGTACAACCGGGTTGGGTGGCTACACCTTC.

The chain carries TRBV19 and TRBJ1-1; D remains unclear. The CDR3 is 14 amino acids. Deletions cut 6 bases from V and 0 bases from J, with 11 bases between. Looked up from germline, CDR1 is LNHDA and CDR2 is SQIVND (reference sequence). The CDR3 spells CASSPVRLNTEAFF. CDR3 DNA: TGTGCCAGTAGCCCTGTGCGCCTGAACACTGAAGCTTTCTTT.

This clone has just a few counts. The chain uses TRBV4-1 and TRBJ2-7; D gene ambiguous. Germline V gives CDR1 MGHRA, CDR2 YSYEKL. V was pared by 1 base and J by 5 bases, with 12 bases between. This CDR3 has 14 amino acids. This CDR3 reads CASSQVARRDEQYF. Here the CDR3 DNA reads TGCGCCAGCAGCCAAGTTGCTCGTAGGGACGAGCAGTACTTC.

The V gene is TRBV7-9, the J gene TRBJ2-3; D is uncertain. The V gene lost 1 base and the J gene lost 8 bases, with 10 bases spanning the gap. Germline CDR1 and CDR2: SEHNR and FQNEAQ (reference sequence). The CDR3 is made up of 13 amino acids. CDR3 sequence (DNA): TGTGCCAGCAGCTTAGTGGCACAGCTTACGCAGTATTTT. Translation: CASSLVAQLTQYF.

The chain is built from TRBV19 and TRBJ2-5; D not resolved. Germline assignment: CDR1 LNHDA and CDR2 SQIVND (reference sequence). This CDR3 contains 11 residues. With 3 bases removed from V and 5 bases from J, the gap between germline ends came to 4 bases. The CDR3 is CASSIAETQYF. The CDR3 DNA reads as TGTGCCAGTAGTATCGCGGAGACCCAGTACTTC.

The gene calls are TRBV23-1 and TRBJ2-3; the D is unclear. TRBV23-1 is an open reading frame whose function is uncertain. The CDR3 has 11 residues. Trimming removed 3 bases from V and 5 bases from J, with 3 bases in between. This chain's CDR3 is CASSHRDTQYF. DNA of the CDR3: TGCGCCAGCAGTCATCGAGATACGCAGTATTTT.

V is TRBV19 and J is TRBJ2-5; D possibly uses TRBD1 or TRBD2 (6 bases each). Germline loops: CDR1 LNHDA, CDR2 SQIVND (reference sequence). Trimming took off 9 bases at V and 3 bases at J, with 17 bases between the two ends. The CDR3 has 14 residues. CDR3 amino acids: CASLDRGGKETQYF. For the CDR3, the DNA is TGTGCCAGCCTCGATCGAGGGGGGAAAGAGACCCAGTACTTC.

This clone was seen a handful of times. The chain uses TRBV11-1 and TRBJ2-5; TRBD2 aligns across 7 bases. The CDR3 spans 15 residues. V was pared by 5 bases and J by 3 bases, with 9 bases of the junction left unmatched. Looked up from germline, CDR1 is SGHAT and CDR2 is FQDESV (reference sequence). CDR3 in amino acids: CASSQRRDYKETQYF. The CDR3 nucleotides are TGTGCCAGCAGCCAACGCCGGGACTACAAAGAGACCCAGTACTTC.

This chain joins TRBV11-2 and TRBJ2-3; D unclear. Germline values: CDR1 SGHAT, CDR2 FQNNGV. CDR3 length equals 14 residues. Trimming pared 8 bases from V and 4 bases from J, leaving 16 bases between. CDR3 coding DNA: TGTGCCAGCGGGCAGCCACTTTGGGCAGATACGCAGTATTTT. Translated, it gives CASGQPLWADTQYF.

The CDR3 DNA sequence: TGTGCCAGCAGCAGATCAAGGGGTAACAATGAGCAGTTCTTC. Protein sequence: CASSRSRGNNEQFF. The gene calls are TRBV6-1 and TRBJ2-1; TRBD1 is a possible D gene (5 bases). V was pared by 6 bases and J by 5 bases, with 14 bases between. Germline V CDR1 and CDR2: MNHNS, SASEGT. This CDR3 spans 14 amino acids.

The rearrangement joins TRBV5-1 to TRBJ2-2; 7 nucleotides agree with TRBD1. V was pared by 4 bases and J by 0 bases, with 3 bases of the junction left unmatched. CDR3 length: 15 residues. The germline CDR1 and CDR2 sequences are SGHRS and YFSETQ. The CDR3 region is CASSPTGPNTGELFF. CDR3 DNA: TGCGCCAGCAGCCCGACAGGGCCGAACACCGGGGAGCTGTTTTTT.